Shown below are 26 T cell receptor beta chains from a single sample sequenced in a study of T cell responses to AZD1222 COVID-19 vaccine. Data came from immunoSEQ multiplex PCR; TCRdb stores just in-frame clones and leaves some out. The table lists 95,000 to 100,000 clones, 85% to 90% of them singletons. Sequenced material: peripheral blood, taken on day 0 of AZD1222 vaccination. The receptor source for this set is an adult in good health.

V is TRBV11-2 and J is TRBJ1-6, with 7 bases identical to TRBD1. The CDR3 contains 14 residues. Per the germline V gene, CDR1 is SGHAT and CDR2 is FQNNGV. Trimming cost V 4 bases and J 10 bases; bases outside gene matches: 7. The CDR3, as DNA: TGTGCCAGCAGCTCGTGGACAGGAGGCTCACCCCTCCACTTT. Its translation is CASSSWTGGSPLHF.

This clone was counted once. This chain's CDR3 is CASSQDKGAGYGYTF. Here the CDR3 DNA reads TGCGCCAGCAGCCAAGATAAGGGGGCGGGTTATGGCTACACCTTC. The chain joins TRBV4-3 to TRBJ1-2; 7 nucleotides line up with TRBD1. This CDR3 is built from 15 residues. With V trimmed by 0 bases and J by 5 bases, 6 bases remained unmatched. The germline CDR1 and CDR2 sequences are LGHNA and YSLEER.

This chain joins TRBV28 and TRBJ2-7, with D uncertain. The germline V gene has CDR1 MDHEN and CDR2 SYDVKM. Trimming took off 5 bases at V and 0 bases at J, with 8 bases between the two ends. This CDR3 has 13 amino acids. The CDR3 spells CASSLDGSYEQYF. The CDR3 DNA reads as TGTGCCAGCAGTCTGGACGGCTCCTACGAGCAGTACTTC. The full variable domain, rest sourced from reference TRBV28 and TRBJ2-7, is DVKVTQSSRYLVKRTGEKVFLECVQDMDHENMFWYRQDPGLGLRLIYFSYDVKMKEKGDIPEGYSVSREKKERFSLILESASTNQTSMYLCASSLDGSYEQYFGPGTRLTVT.

Details on this clone: The junction does not match germline at one end; this may be a read error. The chain recombines TRBV30 with TRBJ1-3, with D possibly TRBD1 on 5 matching bases. The CDR3 spans 11 residues. Germline CDR1 reads GTSNPN; CDR2 reads SVGIG (reference sequence). CDR3 nucleotide sequence: TGTGCCTGGAGCGAACTGGGGGTTCTAACCTTT. This encodes CAWSELGVLTF.

V usage is TRBV30 and J usage is TRBJ2-7; TRBD2 is a possible D gene (5 bases). There are 12 residues in the CDR3. V was clipped by 8 bases and J by 3 bases, with 14 bases between them. CDR1 and CDR2 (germline): GTSNPN, SVGIG (reference sequence). For the CDR3, the DNA is TGTGCCGGAGCGGAGTTGGGCTACGAGCAGTACTTC. Amino acids: CAGAELGYEQYF.

The chain links TRBV7-2 to TRBJ2-5; 7 bases fit TRBD2. V shed 5 bases, J shed 4 bases, and the junction held 7 bases outside the gene matches. There are 14 residues in the CDR3. CDR1 SGHTA and CDR2 FQGNSA come from the germline V gene. In DNA, the CDR3 is TGTGCCAGCAGCCCTGGGGGGGAGAGAGAGACCCAGTACTTC. Translation gives CASSPGGERETQYF.

The chain couples TRBV28 to TRBJ1-2; 8 nucleotides agree with TRBD1. The CDR3 spans 15 residues. V lost 5 bases, J lost 0 bases, and 5 bases stayed unmatched. Germline CDR1 reads MDHEN; CDR2 reads SYDVKM. CDR3 amino acids: CASSTTGGANYGYTF. The CDR3 DNA follows: TGTGCCAGCAGTACCACAGGGGGTGCTAACTATGGCTACACCTTC.

The count of this clone is one. This chain links TRBV28 with TRBJ1-1; unclear D gene. The CDR3 runs 13 residues. Germline values: CDR1 MDHEN, CDR2 SYDVKM. V lost 6 bases and J 0 bases, leaving 8 bases between the germline ends. The CDR3 coding sequence is TGTGCCAGCAGCTCGGGGATGAACACTGAAGCTTTCTTT. It specifies CASSSGMNTEAFF.

This chain joins TRBV4-3 and TRBJ2-5; D uncertain. In germline, CDR1 is LGHNA, CDR2 YSLEER. Trimming shortened V by 0 bases and J by 4 bases, and 9 bases separated the two germline ends. The CDR3 extends over 14 amino acids. CDR3 region: CASSQDTSRETQYF. In DNA form, the CDR3 reads TGCGCCAGCAGCCAAGATACATCCCGAGAGACCCAGTACTTC.

The rearrangement joins TRBV7-3 to TRBJ2-1; 8 bases match TRBD2. Looked up from germline, CDR1 is SGHTA and CDR2 is FQGTGA. With V trimmed by 5 bases and J by 0 bases, 6 bases remained unmatched. The CDR3 runs to 16 residues. DNA for the CDR3: TGTGCCAGCAGCCCCGACCTAGCGGGCTCCTACAATGAGCAGTTCTTC. It translates to CASSPDLAGSYNEQFF. The complete variable domain, with remaining parts taken from reference TRBV7-3 and TRBJ2-1, reads GAGVSQTPSNKVTEKGKYVELRCDPISGHTALYWYRQSLGQGPEFLIYFQGTGAADDSGLPNDRFFAVRPEGSVSTLKIQRTERGDSAVYLCASSPDLAGSYNEQFFGPGTRLTVL.

The chain has TRBV28 and TRBJ1-2; TRBD1 is a possible D gene (6 bases). This CDR3 contains 18 residues. V was cut by 1 base and J by 4 bases, with 22 bases left in between. Germline loops: CDR1 MDHEN, CDR2 SYDVKM. CDR3 nucleotides: TGTGCCAGCAGTTTATCTGGCTTTGGGGGGCGAATGCCCTATGGCTACACCTTC. Protein product: CASSLSGFGGRMPYGYTF.

The rearrangement joins TRBV28 to TRBJ2-7; no definite D call. The CDR3 totals 13 residues. Germline V CDR1 and CDR2: MDHEN, SYDVKM. The V and J ends lost 4 bases and 0 bases respectively, with 7 bases between them. CDR3 nucleotide sequence: TGTGCCAGCAGTTCGGCCGGCTCCTACGAGCAGTACTTC. The encoded protein is CASSSAGSYEQYF.

V usage is TRBV6-6 and J usage is TRBJ1-2; D perhaps matches TRBD1 (5 bases). This CDR3 comprises 12 residues. Germline lookup yields CDR1 MNHNY and CDR2 SVGAGI (reference sequence). Deletions cut 5 bases from V and 12 bases from J, with 16 bases between. As DNA, the CDR3 is TGTGCCAGCAGTCCTCAACCTCAGGGACACACCTTC. It is translated as CASSPQPQGHTF.

This chain links TRBV13 with TRBJ2-7, with D maybe TRBD1 (6 bases). The CDR3 runs to 15 residues. Deletions cut 5 bases from V and 3 bases from J, with 17 bases between. CDR1 and CDR2 (germline): PRHDT, FYEKMQ (reference sequence). The CDR3 region has the DNA TGTGCCAGCAGCATCGGACAGCCACGGGGCTACGAGCAGTACTTC. Encoded protein: CASSIGQPRGYEQYF.

This clone was counted once. J is TRBJ2-1 and V is TRBV13; possible D gene TRBD2, 5 bases. The V and J ends lost 0 bases and 6 bases respectively, with 12 bases between them. The CDR3 has 15 amino acids. Germline lookup yields CDR1 PRHDT and CDR2 FYEKMQ (reference sequence). The chain's CDR3 is CASSLGIAPSNEQFF. The CDR3 DNA sequence: TGTGCCAGCAGCTTAGGAATAGCGCCGAGCAATGAGCAGTTCTTC.

The table lists this clone with a few counts. The chain has TRBV7-2 and TRBJ2-7; maybe TRBD2 (6 bases). Deletions cut 1 base from V and 5 bases from J, with 21 bases between. This CDR3 spans 17 amino acids. The germline gives CDR1 SGHTA, CDR2 FQGNSA. The CDR3 loop is CASSLGGGQGLSNEQYF. DNA of the CDR3: TGTGCCAGCAGCTTAGGAGGAGGGCAGGGTCTAAGTAACGAGCAGTACTTC.

V is TRBV6-6 and J is TRBJ1-5; TRBD1 aligns across 7 bases. CDR1 and CDR2 (germline): MNHNY, SVGAGI (reference sequence). CDR3 length: 16 residues. Germline trimming cut 0 bases from V and 9 bases from J; bases unmatched to any gene: 11. The CDR3 bases are TGTGCCAGCAGTTACTCAATGCGGGACAGCCGGTCGCCCCAGCATTTT. Encoded protein: CASSYSMRDSRSPQHF.

The rearrangement links TRBV27 to TRBJ1-4, with TRBD1 matching over 12 bases. The V and J ends lost 5 bases and 8 bases, in that order; junction bases with no gene match: 9. The length of the CDR3 is 16 residues. Germline-derived CDR1 and CDR2 are MNHEY and SMNVEV (reference sequence). CDR3 in DNA: TGTGCCAGCAGTGCGGGACAGGGGGCGAGGCAAGAAAAACTGTTTTTT. Translating it yields CASSAGQGARQEKLFF.

This clone was seen only once. The J gene is TRBJ2-5, the V gene TRBV21-1; TRBD2, as called in the table, went unchecked against the DNA. TRBV21-1 is designated a pseudogene. The CDR3 runs to 15 residues. CDR3 residues: CASSKRVSGIETQYF. CDR3 nucleotide sequence: TGTGCCAGCAGCAAGCGGGTTAGCGGGATTGAGACCCAGTACTTC.

The chain employs TRBV7-2 and TRBJ1-1, with TRBD1 as a possible D gene (5 bases). V was clipped by 5 bases and J by 0 bases, with 13 bases between them. CDR3 length: 15 amino acids. Germline loops: CDR1 SGHTA, CDR2 FQGNSA. Here the CDR3 reads CASSLRRVMNTEAFF. As DNA, the CDR3 is TGTGCCAGCAGCCTACGCAGGGTAATGAACACTGAAGCTTTCTTT.

V usage is TRBV5-4 and J usage is TRBJ2-2; 14 bases fit TRBD2. The CDR3 loop spans 18 amino acids. Germline-derived CDR1 and CDR2 are SGHNT and YYREEE (reference sequence). The V gene end was trimmed by 6 bases and the J gene end by 4 bases; junction bases not matched to a gene: 11. In nucleotides, the CDR3 is TGTGCCAGCACCACCGGGACTAGCGGGAGCCGAACCACCGGGGAGCTGTTTTTT. This translates into CASTTGTSGSRTTGELFF.

The chain joins TRBV9 to TRBJ1-1; TRBD1 is a possible D gene (6 bases). Germline lookup yields CDR1 SGDLS and CDR2 YYNGEE. The CDR3 is made up of 14 amino acids. V was cut by 3 bases and J by 4 bases, with 13 bases left in between. In DNA form, the CDR3 reads TGTGCCAGCAGCGCCAATCAGGGGAGCACTGAAGCTTTCTTT. This codes for CASSANQGSTEAFF.

The chain links TRBV24-1 to TRBJ2-7; 9 nucleotides align to TRBD2. The CDR3 is 15 amino acids. Losses at the gene ends were 7 bases for V and 5 bases for J; bases not matched to a gene: 11. Germline-derived CDR1 and CDR2 are KGHDR and SFDVKD. For the CDR3, the DNA is TGTGCCACCAGGGGAGCGGGGACTAGCATGGACGAGCAGTACTTC. This encodes CATRGAGTSMDEQYF.

The chain employs TRBV15 and TRBJ1-1; the D gene is possibly TRBD1 (5 bases). The CDR3 loop spans 15 amino acids. Trimming removed 0 bases at V and 5 bases at J, with 13 bases between. CDR1 is LNHNV and CDR2 is YYDKDF in the germline V gene (reference sequence). DNA of the CDR3: TGTGCCACCAGCAGAGAAGGGACGGTGGGGACTGAAGCTTTCTTT. Its protein is CATSREGTVGTEAFF.

The J gene is TRBJ1-1, the V gene TRBV5-4, with a tentative D call TRBD1 (5 bases). Per the germline V gene, CDR1 is SGHNT and CDR2 is YYREEE (reference sequence). V was trimmed by 2 bases and J by 1 base, leaving 9 bases between them. There are 14 residues in the CDR3. The CDR3 is CASSLRGGNTEAFF. In DNA form, the CDR3 reads TGTGCCAGCAGCTTACGGGGGGGGAACACTGAAGCTTTCTTT.

The rearrangement joins TRBV18 to TRBJ2-5; D might be TRBD2 (6 bases). V was shortened by 3 bases and J by 2 bases, with 13 bases between the two germline ends. The CDR3 totals 15 residues. In germline, CDR1 is KGHSH, CDR2 LQKENI. The CDR3 spells CASSPAPGGQETQYF. The DNA for the CDR3 is TGTGCCAGCTCACCCGCACCCGGGGGTCAAGAGACCCAGTACTTC.